This TCR beta chain was obtained from a study of CD8 T cells in Susac syndrome. With random hexamers, reverse transcription was performed on 0.5 to 1 ug of RNA. TCRdb re-called the immunoSEQ multiplex PCR reads with MiXCR, one entry per CDR3 protein. The sample shows 150,000 to 200,000 distinct CDR3 sequences, roughly 91% of them seen only once. Sequencing targeted TCR beta in blood CD8+ and CD4+ T cells. CDR1 DFQATT and CDR2 SNEGSKA come from the germline V gene (reference sequence). V was clipped by 3 bases and J by 9 bases, with 15 bases between them. The CDR3 runs 13 residues. The V call is TRBV20-1, the J call TRBJ2-1, with D hard to call. The receptor was derived from a human donor with Susac syndrome. Sample: CD4+ T cells from PBMCs. CDR3 loop: CSARSTSWGEQFF. CDR3 DNA: TGCAGTGCTAGGAGTACCAGCTGGGGTGAGCAGTTCTTC.